This T cell receptor (beta chain) was observed in a study of blood T cell repertoires in COVID-19. Assay: immunoSEQ multiplex PCR; the TCRdb copy retains only in-frame clones and omits some. Here the sample spans 150,000 or so clones, 80% being singletons. The trim removed 2 bases at V and 0 bases at J, leaving 2 bases unmatched. This CDR3 comprises 16 residues. Germline V lookup: CDR1 KGHSH, CDR2 LQKENI. The V gene is TRBV18, the J gene TRBJ1-3; 9 bases align to TRBD1. Input material: peripheral blood. This clonotype originated in a man aged 55 to 69 with acute or convalescent COVID-19. CDR3: CASSPGTGSSGNTIYF. The CDR3 coding sequence is TGTGCCAGCTCACCAGGGACAGGGAGCTCTGGAAACACCATATATTTT. The variable domain in full, with the rest retrieved from reference TRBV18 and TRBJ1-3, is NAGVMQNPRHLVRRRGQEARLRCSPMKGHSHVYWYRQLPEEGLKFMVYLQKENIIDESGMPKERFSAEFPKEGPSILRIQQVVRGDSAAYFCASSPGTGSSGNTIYFGEGSWLTVV.